Listed below are T cell receptor beta chains from one sample, sequenced in a study of long-term antiretroviral therapy in people with HIV. Method: immunoSEQ multiplex PCR; TCRdb's copy keeps in-frame clones and lacks some. The data hold about 25,000 clones, with about 80% observed a single time. Sequenced material: unsorted PBMCs, taken 1.1 years before starting antiretroviral therapy. The receptors shown here come from a woman aged 40 to 55 with HIV. Each CDR3 is given with its conserved first and last residue. The D gene is left open where the match is weak. Clone size appears in some rows only: once, few, many, or a class for an expanded clone.

>TRBJ1-3|.|TRBV6-6|TRBD1
CASSYSTGGINTIYF
TGTGCCAGCAGTTATTCCACAGGGGGAATAAACACCATATATTTT
>TRBJ2-7|.|TRBV7-2|TRBD2
CASSSRLGDYTYEQYF
TGTGCCAGCAGCTCCCGTCTCGGGGACTATACCTACGAGCAGTACTTC
>TRBJ2-2|.|TRBV4-1|TRBD2
CASSPRGLAGGLTGELFF
TGCGCCAGCAGCCCCAGAGGACTAGCGGGGGGGCTGACCGGGGAGCTGTTTTTT
>TRBJ2-3|.|TRBV5-1|TRBD1
CASSQGGTDTQYF
TGCGCCAGCAGCCAGGGGGGCACAGATACGCAGTATTTT
>TRBJ1-5|.|TRBV6-5|.
CASSYGILQPQHF
TGTGCCAGCAGTTACGGGATCCTCCAGCCCCAGCATTTT
>TRBJ2-1|.|TRBV7-8|TRBD2
CASSIRSSGKSSYNEQFF
TGTGCCAGCAGCATTAGATCTAGCGGGAAAAGCTCCTACAATGAGCAGTTCTTC
>TRBJ2-3|.|TRBV29-1|.
CSPMHTNTQYF
TGCAGCCCCATGCACACGAATACGCAGTATTTT
>TRBJ2-5|.|TRBV30|TRBD2
CAWSQTSGTWETQYF
TGTGCCTGGAGCCAAACTAGCGGGACTTGGGAGACCCAGTACTTC
>TRBJ2-3|.|TRBV11-2|.
CASSSQGMSDTQYF
TGTGCCAGCAGCTCACAGGGCATGTCAGATACGCAGTATTTT
>TRBJ2-6|.|TRBV7-9|.
CASTEVGANVLTF
TGTGCCAGCACCGAAGTAGGGGCCAACGTCCTGACTTTC
>TRBJ1-2|few|TRBV10-3|TRBD1
CAISRTGGNYGYTF
TGTGCCATCAGTCGGACAGGGGGCAACTATGGCTACACCTTC
>TRBJ2-2|.|TRBV10-3|.
CATAFTGELFF
TGTGCCACCGCGTTCACCGGGGAGCTGTTTTTT
>TRBJ2-5|.|TRBV7-7|TRBD1
CASSRTGLETQYF
TGTGCCAGCAGCAGGACAGGTTTAGAGACCCAGTACTTC
>TRBJ2-7|.|TRBV10-1|TRBD1
CASSPGQGVYGIYEQYF
TGCGCCAGCAGTCCGGGACAGGGAGTTTACGGTATCTACGAGCAGTACTTC
>TRBJ2-1|once|TRBV5-1|TRBD2
CASSSLAGDFNEQFF
TGCGCCAGCAGCTCCCTAGCGGGAGACTTCAATGAGCAGTTCTTC
>TRBJ1-1|once|TRBV7-9|TRBD1
CASSLDRVGETEAFF
TGTGCCAGCAGCCTGGACAGGGTAGGAGAGACTGAAGCTTTCTTT
>TRBJ1-1|.|TRBV6-5|.
CASTIPGVNTEAFF
TGTGCCAGCACCATACCAGGGGTGAACACTGAAGCTTTCTTT
>TRBJ1-1|once|TRBV19|.
CASIPEGITMNTEAFF
TGTGCCAGTATCCCTGAGGGGATAACAATGAACACTGAAGCTTTCTTT
>TRBJ1-1|.|TRBV30|TRBD1
CAWRQGANTEAFF
TGTGCCTGGAGACAGGGGGCGAACACTGAAGCTTTCTTT